Here is one TCR beta chain with its context. Its antigen remains unidentified. The junction departs from germline at one end; a sequencing error may be responsible. The data were taken from a study of post-analysis software for immune sequencing data. For the study at large: Some patients lacked subtype; others had relapsing-remitting, secondary progressive or progressive-relapsing disease. Study-wide points: Relative to controls, patients had about five TRBV segments at higher frequency, with TRBV5-6, TRBV5-1 and TRBV20-1 among these.

CDR1 is WSHSY, CDR2 SAAADI, per germline. This CDR3 spans 15 amino acids. Researchers reported that TCR beta cDNA libraries carried unique molecular identifiers. A population of about 1 to 11 million T cells gave rise to about half a million cDNA molecules. MiXCR, applied by TCRdb to the PCR reads, yields one record per CDR3 protein. The repertoire holds 600,000 to 750,000 distinct CDR3 sequences, approximately 60% seen once, with around 11% in the top ten. The sequence was obtained from a girl under 10 years old with multiple sclerosis. The chain links TRBV10-2 to TRBJ1-6; 8 bases are shared with TRBD1. The specimen was blood. The CDR3 loop reads CAGSDLSGTGQPLHF. The CDR3 region has the DNA TGCGCCGGCAGTGACCTCTCCGGGACAGGCCAACCCCTCCACTTT.